This T cell receptor beta chain came from a study of T cells in Graves' hyperthyroidism and ophthalmopathy. Sample collection date corresponds to first hyperthyroidism diagnosis, prior to any ophthalmopathy symptoms. This clonotype was counted many times. The CDR3 runs to 17 residues. Trimming at V came to 0 bases and at J to 8 bases, leaving 13 bases not matched to a gene. Germline loops: CDR1 GTSNPN, CDR2 SVGIG (reference sequence). Researchers amplified the TCR beta CDR3 regions from RNA transcripts. Using the HTBI primer set, a first-round RT-PCR was run on the TCR CDR3. TCRdb reanalysed the multiplex PCR reads using MiXCR and keeps one entry per CDR3 protein. The data hold some 270,000 distinct CDR3 sequences, with about 14% observed a single time.

The sample consisted of blood. The genes are TRBV30 and TRBJ2-1; 10 nucleotides align to TRBD1. The sequence was collected from a young woman with Graves' hyperthyroidism that later progressed to Graves' ophthalmopathy. This chain's CDR3 is CAWSVREPGQGRDEQFF. The CDR3 nucleotides are TGTGCCTGGAGTGTACGCGAGCCGGGACAGGGGAGGGATGAGCAGTTCTTC.